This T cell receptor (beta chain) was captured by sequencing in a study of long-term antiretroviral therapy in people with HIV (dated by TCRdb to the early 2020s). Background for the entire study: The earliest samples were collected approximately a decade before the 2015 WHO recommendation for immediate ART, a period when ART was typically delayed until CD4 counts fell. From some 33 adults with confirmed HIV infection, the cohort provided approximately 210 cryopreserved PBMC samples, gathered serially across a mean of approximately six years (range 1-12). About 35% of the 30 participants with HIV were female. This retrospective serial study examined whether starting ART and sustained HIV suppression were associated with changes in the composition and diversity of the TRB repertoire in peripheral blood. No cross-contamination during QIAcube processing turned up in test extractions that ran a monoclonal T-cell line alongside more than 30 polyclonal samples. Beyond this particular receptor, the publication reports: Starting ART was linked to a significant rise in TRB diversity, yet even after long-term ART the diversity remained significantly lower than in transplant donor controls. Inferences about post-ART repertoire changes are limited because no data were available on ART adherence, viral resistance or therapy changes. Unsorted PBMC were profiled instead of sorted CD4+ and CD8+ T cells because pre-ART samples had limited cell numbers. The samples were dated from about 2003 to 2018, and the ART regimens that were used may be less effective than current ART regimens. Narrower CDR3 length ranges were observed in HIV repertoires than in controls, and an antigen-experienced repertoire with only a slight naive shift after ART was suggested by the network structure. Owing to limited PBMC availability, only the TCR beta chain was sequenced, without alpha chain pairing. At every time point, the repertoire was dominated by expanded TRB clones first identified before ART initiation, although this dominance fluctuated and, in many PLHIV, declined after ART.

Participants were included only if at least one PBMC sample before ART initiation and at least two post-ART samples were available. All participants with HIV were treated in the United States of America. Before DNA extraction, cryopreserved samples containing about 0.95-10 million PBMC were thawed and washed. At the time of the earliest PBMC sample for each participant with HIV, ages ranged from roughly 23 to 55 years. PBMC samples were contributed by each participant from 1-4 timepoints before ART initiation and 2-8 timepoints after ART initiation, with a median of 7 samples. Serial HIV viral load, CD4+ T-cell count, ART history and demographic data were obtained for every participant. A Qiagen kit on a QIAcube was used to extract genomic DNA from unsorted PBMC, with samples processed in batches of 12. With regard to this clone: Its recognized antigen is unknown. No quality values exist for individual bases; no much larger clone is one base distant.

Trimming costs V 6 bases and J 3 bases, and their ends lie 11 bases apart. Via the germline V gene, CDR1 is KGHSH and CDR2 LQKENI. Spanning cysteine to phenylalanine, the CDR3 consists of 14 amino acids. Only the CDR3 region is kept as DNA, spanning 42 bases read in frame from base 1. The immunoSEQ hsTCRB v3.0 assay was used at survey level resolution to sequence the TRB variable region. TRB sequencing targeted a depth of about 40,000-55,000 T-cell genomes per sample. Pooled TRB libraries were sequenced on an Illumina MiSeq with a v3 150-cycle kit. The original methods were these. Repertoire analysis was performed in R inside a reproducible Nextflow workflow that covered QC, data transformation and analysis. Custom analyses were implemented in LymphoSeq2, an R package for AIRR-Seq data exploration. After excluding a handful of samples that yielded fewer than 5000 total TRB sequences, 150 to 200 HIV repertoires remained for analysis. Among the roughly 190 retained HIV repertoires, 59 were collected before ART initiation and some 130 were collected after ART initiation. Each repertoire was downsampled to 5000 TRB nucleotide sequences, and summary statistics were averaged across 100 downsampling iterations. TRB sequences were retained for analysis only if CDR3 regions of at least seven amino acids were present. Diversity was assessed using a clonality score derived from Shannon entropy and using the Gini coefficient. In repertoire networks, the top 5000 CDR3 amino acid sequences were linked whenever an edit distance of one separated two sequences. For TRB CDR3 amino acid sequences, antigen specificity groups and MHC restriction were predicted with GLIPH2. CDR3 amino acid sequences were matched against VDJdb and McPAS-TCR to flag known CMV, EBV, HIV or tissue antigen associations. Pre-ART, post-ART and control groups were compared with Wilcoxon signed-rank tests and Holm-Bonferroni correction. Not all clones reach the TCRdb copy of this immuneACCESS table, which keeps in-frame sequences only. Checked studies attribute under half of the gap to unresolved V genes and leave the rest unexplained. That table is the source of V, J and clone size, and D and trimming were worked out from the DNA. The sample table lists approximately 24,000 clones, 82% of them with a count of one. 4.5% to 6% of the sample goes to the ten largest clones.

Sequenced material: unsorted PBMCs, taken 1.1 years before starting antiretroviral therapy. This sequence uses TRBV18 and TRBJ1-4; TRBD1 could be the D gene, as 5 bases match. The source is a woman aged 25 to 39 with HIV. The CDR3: CASSSGTANEKLFF. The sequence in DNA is TGTGCCAGCTCCTCAGGGACGGCTAATGAAAAACTGTTTTTT.